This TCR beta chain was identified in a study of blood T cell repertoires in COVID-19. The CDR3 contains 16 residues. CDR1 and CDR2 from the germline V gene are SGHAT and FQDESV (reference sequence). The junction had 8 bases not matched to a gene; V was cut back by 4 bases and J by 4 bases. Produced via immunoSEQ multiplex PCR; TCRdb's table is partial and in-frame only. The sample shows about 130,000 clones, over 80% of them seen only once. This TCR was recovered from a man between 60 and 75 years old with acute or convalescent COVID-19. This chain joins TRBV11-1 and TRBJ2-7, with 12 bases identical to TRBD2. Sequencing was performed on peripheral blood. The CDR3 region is CASSSALAGGVYEQYF. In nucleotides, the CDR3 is TGTGCCAGCAGCTCAGCCCTAGCGGGAGGGGTGTACGAGCAGTACTTC.